This TCR beta chain was sequenced during a study of cytomegalovirus exposure and HLA in healthy donors. At the level of the study: The use of the same platform for the 110 or so validation repertoires and the 666 first-cohort repertoires was reported by a later analysis. Notes on the study in general: In the roughly 130 validation repertoires, a later analysis found that first-cohort TCR clusters tended to co-occur. Diagnosis of cytomegalovirus status made by the classifier reportedly showed high specificity and sensitivity.

Assay: immunoSEQ multiplex PCR; the TCRdb copy retains only in-frame clones and omits some. The data show roughly 90,000 clones, with roughly 85% seen just once and roughly 20% held by the top ten. The donors were part of the validation cohort of around 110 subjects. That cohort was separate from the first cohort, which comprised about 730 subjects. This CDR3 has 15 residues. With 8 bases removed from V and 1 base from J, the gap between germline ends came to 18 bases. CDR1 is MNHNS and CDR2 is SASEGT in the germline V gene. This clone was found a few times. The antigen is undetermined. Sequences were obtained from PBMCs. The rearrangement uses TRBV6-1 and TRBJ2-7, with D maybe TRBD1 (6 bases). The TCR was taken from a man aged 18 to 35 in good health and CMV-seropositive. The CDR3 DNA sequence: TGTGCCAGCGGTCAACCGGGACAAGGGTCCTACGAGCAGTACTTC. The encoded protein is CASGQPGQGSYEQYF.